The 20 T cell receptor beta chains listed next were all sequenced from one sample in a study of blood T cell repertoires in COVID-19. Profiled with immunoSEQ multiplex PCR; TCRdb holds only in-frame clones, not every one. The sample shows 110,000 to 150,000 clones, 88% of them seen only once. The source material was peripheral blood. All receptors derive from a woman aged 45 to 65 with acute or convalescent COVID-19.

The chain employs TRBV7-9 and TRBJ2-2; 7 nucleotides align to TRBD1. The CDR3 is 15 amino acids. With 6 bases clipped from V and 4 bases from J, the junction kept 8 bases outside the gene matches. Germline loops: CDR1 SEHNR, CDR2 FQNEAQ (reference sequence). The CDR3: CASSSRDSVTGELFF. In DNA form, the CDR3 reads TGTGCCAGCAGTTCCCGGGACAGCGTCACCGGGGAGCTGTTTTTT.

Here the CDR3 reads CASSSPGQGQETQYF. In nucleotides, the CDR3 is TGTGCCAGCAGTTCCCCCGGACAGGGGCAAGAGACCCAGTACTTC. The rearrangement links TRBV27 to TRBJ2-5, with 9 nucleotides matching TRBD1. Germline V gives CDR1 MNHEY, CDR2 SMNVEV (reference sequence). V gave up 4 bases and J gave up 2 bases; unmatched junction bases: 5. There are 15 residues in the CDR3.

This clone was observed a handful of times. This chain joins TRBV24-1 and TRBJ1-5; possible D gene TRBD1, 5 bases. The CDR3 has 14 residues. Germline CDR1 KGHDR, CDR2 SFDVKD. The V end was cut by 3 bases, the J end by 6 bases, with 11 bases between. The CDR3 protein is CATSDAGSPQPQHF. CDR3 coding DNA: TGTGCCACCAGTGATGCAGGGTCGCCTCAGCCCCAGCATTTT.

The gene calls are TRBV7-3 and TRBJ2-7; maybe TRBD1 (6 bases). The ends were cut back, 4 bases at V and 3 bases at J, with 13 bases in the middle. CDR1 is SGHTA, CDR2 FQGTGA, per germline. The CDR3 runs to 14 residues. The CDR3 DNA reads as TGTGCCAGCAGCTCCGGCAGGGGAGACTACGAGCAGTACTTC. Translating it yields CASSSGRGDYEQYF.

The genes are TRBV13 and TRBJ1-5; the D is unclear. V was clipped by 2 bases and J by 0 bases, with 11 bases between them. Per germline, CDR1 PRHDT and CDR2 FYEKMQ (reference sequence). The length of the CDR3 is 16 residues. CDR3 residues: CASSLRSSYSNQPQHF. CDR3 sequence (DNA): TGTGCCAGCAGCTTAAGAAGTTCCTATAGCAATCAGCCCCAGCATTTT.

CDR3: CASSRGLDTEAFF. The CDR3, as DNA: TGTGCCAGCAGCCGAGGGTTGGACACTGAAGCTTTCTTT. The rearrangement links TRBV7-3 to TRBJ1-1; no clear D. V dropped 5 bases and J dropped 3 bases, with 10 bases sitting between them. The germline V gene encodes CDR1 SGHTA and CDR2 FQGTGA. The CDR3 has 13 amino acids.

CDR3 amino acids: CASSSPVNPYGYTF. The CDR3 DNA reads as TGTGCCAGCAGCTCTCCGGTAAACCCCTATGGCTACACCTTC. V and J are TRBV3-1 (or the pseudogene TRBV3-2) and TRBJ1-2; D remains ambiguous. This CDR3 spans 14 amino acids. Germline values: CDR1 LGHDT, CDR2 YNNKEL (reference sequence). The V end lost 5 bases, the J end lost 4 bases, and 14 bases lay between the germline ends.

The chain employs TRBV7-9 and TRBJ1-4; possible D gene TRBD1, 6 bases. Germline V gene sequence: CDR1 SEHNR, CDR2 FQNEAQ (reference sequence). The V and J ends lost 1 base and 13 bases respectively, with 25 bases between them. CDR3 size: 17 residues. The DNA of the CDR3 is TGTGCCAGCAGCTTAGAGGGACACCGGTCCCAGCCGGGGGGACTGTTTTTT. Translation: CASSLEGHRSQPGGLFF. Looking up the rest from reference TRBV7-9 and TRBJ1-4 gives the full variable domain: DTGVSQNPRHKITKRGQNVTFRCDPISEHNRLYWYRQTLGQGPEFLTYFQNEAQLEKSRLLSDRFSAERPKGSFSTLEIQRTEQGDSAMYLCASSLEGHRSQPGGLFFGSGTQLSVL.

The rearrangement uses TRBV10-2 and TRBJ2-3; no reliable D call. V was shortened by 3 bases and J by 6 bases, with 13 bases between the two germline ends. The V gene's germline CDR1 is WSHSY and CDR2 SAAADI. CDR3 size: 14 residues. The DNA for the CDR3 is TGCGCCAGCAGTGAAACGGGTTTTGCGGATACGCAGTATTTT. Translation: CASSETGFADTQYF.

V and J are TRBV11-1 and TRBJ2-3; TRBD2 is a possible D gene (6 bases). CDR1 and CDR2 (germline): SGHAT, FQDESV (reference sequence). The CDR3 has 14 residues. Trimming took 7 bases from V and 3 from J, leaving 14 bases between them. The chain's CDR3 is CASTTLGGTDTQYF. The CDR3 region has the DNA TGTGCCAGCACCACACTCGGGGGAACAGATACGCAGTATTTT.

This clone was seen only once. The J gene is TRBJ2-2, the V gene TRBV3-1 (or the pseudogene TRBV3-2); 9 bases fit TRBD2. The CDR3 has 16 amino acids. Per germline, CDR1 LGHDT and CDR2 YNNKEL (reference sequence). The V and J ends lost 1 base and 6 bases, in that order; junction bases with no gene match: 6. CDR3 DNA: TGTGCCAGCAGCCAAGGAGGAGCGGGAGGAGCCGGGGAGCTGTTTTTT. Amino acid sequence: CASSQGGAGGAGELFF.

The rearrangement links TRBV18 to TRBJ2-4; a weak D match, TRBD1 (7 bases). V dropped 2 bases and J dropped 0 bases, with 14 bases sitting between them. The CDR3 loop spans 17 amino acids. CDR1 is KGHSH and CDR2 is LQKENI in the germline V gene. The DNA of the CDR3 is TGTGCCAGCTCACCAAGGCGGGACAGAGGAGCCAAAAACATTCAGTACTTC. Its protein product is CASSPRRDRGAKNIQYF.

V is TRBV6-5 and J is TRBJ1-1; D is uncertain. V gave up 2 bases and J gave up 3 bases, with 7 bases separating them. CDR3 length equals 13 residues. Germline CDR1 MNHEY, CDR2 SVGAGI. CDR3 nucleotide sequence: TGTGCCAGCAGTTACGGCCCGTACACTGAAGCTTTCTTT. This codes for CASSYGPYTEAFF.

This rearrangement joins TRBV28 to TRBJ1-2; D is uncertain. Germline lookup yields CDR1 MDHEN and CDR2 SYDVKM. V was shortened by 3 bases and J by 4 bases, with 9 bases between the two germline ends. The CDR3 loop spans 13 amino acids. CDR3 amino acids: CASSLGSLYGYTF. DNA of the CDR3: TGTGCCAGCAGTTTGGGCAGCCTCTATGGCTACACCTTC.

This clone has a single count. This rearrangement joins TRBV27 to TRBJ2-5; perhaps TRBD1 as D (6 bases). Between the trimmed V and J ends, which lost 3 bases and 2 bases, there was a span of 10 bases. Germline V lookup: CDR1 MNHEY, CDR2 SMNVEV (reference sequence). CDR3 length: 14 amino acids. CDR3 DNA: TGTGCCAGCAGTTTCAGGCAGGGGCAAGAGACCCAGTACTTC. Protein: CASSFRQGQETQYF.

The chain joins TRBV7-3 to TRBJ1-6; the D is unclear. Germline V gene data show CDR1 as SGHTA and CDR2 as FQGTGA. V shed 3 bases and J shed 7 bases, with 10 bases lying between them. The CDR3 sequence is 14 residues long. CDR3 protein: CASSLSQYNSPLHF. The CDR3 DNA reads TGTGCCAGCAGCTTGTCGCAGTACAATTCACCCCTCCACTTT.

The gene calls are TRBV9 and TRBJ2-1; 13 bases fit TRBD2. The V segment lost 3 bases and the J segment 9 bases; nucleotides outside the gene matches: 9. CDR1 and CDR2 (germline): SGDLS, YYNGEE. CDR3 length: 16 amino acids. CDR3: CASSGRTSGRGSEQFF. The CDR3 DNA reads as TGTGCCAGCAGCGGAAGGACTAGCGGGAGAGGGAGTGAGCAGTTCTTC.

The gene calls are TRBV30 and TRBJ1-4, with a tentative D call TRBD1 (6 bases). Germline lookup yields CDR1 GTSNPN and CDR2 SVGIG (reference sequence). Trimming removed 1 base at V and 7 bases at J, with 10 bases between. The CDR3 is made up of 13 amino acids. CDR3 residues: CAWSAGGPEKLFF. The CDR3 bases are TGTGCCTGGAGTGCTGGGGGCCCTGAAAAACTGTTTTTT.

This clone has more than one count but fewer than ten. The chain's CDR3 is CASSSAGVVAEAFF. DNA for the CDR3: TGTGCCAGCAGTTCCGCAGGGGTGGTGGCTGAAGCTTTCTTT. The chain is built from TRBV6-5 and TRBJ1-1, with D perhaps TRBD1 (6 bases). CDR1 MNHEY and CDR2 SVGAGI come from the germline V gene. The CDR3 extends over 14 amino acids. Trimming shortened V by 4 bases and J by 6 bases, and 15 bases separated the two germline ends.

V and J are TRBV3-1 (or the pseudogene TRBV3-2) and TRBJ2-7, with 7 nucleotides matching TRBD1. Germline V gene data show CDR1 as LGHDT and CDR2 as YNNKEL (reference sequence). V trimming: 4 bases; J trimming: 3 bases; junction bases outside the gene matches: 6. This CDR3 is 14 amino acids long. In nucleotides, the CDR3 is TGTGCCAGCAGCCCCGAGGGACAGTACTACGAGCAGTACTTC. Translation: CASSPEGQYYEQYF.